This T cell receptor beta chain was captured in a study of technical replicates of blood from several donors. This CDR3 region has 12 residues. Germline values: CDR1 SNHLY, CDR2 FYNNEI. J was trimmed by 8 bases and V by 9 bases; bases with no gene match: 7. This table comes from immunoSEQ multiplex PCR, and its TCRdb copy is limited to in-frame clones, with some not included. The data show tens of thousands of clones, with 80% to 95% seen just once and around 0.37% held by the top ten. This clonotype was sampled from a human donor in good health. Sequenced material: T cells isolated from PBMCs. V gene TRBV2 combines with J gene TRBJ1-3; 7 nucleotides match TRBD1. The CDR3: CASGTAPDTIYF. The CDR3 nucleotides read TGTGCCAGTGGGACAGCTCCAGACACCATATATTTT.